What follows are 28 T cell receptor beta chains derived from one specimen sequenced in a study of brain T cells in children with intractable seizures. Only cases whose brain tissue showed the highest T cell transcript signatures were sequenced. This table comes from immunoSEQ multiplex PCR, and its TCRdb copy is limited to in-frame clones, with some not included. The sample has approximately 7,800 clones; over 65% are singletons. This specimen was resected brain tissue, taken at surgery. The receptor set was obtained from a boy under three years old with tuberous sclerosis and intractable seizures.

The chain links TRBV9 to TRBJ2-1; 7 bases are shared with TRBD2. Germline V gives CDR1 SGDLS, CDR2 YYNGEE. The CDR3 loop spans 12 amino acids. Germline trimming cut 7 bases from V and 13 bases from J; bases unmatched to any gene: 11. The CDR3 spells CASSPAGAEQFF. The CDR3 nucleotides are TGTGCCAGCTCTCCGGCGGGAGCCGAACAGTTCTTC.

The chain couples TRBV4-2 to TRBJ2-1; D remains ambiguous. The CDR3 length is 14 residues. V was trimmed by 4 bases and J by 10 bases, leaving 17 bases between them. Germline CDR1 reads LGHNA; CDR2 reads YNFKEQ. CDR3 amino acids: CASSLSKLSREQFF. Written as DNA, the CDR3 is TGTGCCAGCAGCCTCTCGAAACTGAGTCGGGAGCAGTTCTTC.

The chain employs TRBV5-4 and TRBJ2-7; D is uncertain. CDR3 size: 14 residues. V shed 1 base and J shed 4 bases, with 12 bases lying between them. Germline CDR1 and CDR2: SGHNT and YYREEE (reference sequence). DNA for the CDR3: TGTGCCAGCAGCTTGCTCCCAGGAGAATACGAGCAGTACTTC. It specifies CASSLLPGEYEQYF.

This chain joins TRBV7-8 and TRBJ1-5; D ambiguous. This CDR3 contains 15 residues. Trimming removed 5 bases at V and 11 bases at J, with 22 bases between. Germline V gene lookup returns CDR1 SGHVS and CDR2 FQNEAQ. The CDR3 nucleotides read TGTGCCAGCAGCCCCGAACGACATCCTAATCTGGCCCAGCATTTT. As protein: CASSPERHPNLAQHF.

This chain connects TRBV15 to TRBJ2-5; 7 bases align to TRBD1. Trimming cost V 1 base and J 3 bases; bases outside gene matches: 8. The CDR3 runs 16 residues. The germline gives CDR1 LNHNV, CDR2 YYDKDF (reference sequence). CDR3 in DNA: TGTGCCACCAGCAGAGGAGGGGGACAGCTCAAAGAGACCCAGTACTTC. Translating gives CATSRGGGQLKETQYF.

The rearrangement uses TRBV4-2 and TRBJ2-6; no reliable D call. Deletions cut 0 bases from V and 0 bases from J, with 21 bases between. From germline, CDR1 is LGHNA and CDR2 YNFKEQ. The CDR3 extends over 21 amino acids. For the CDR3, the DNA is TGTGCCAGCAGCCAAGACTGGTATAAAAGGGTGATTAGCTCTGGGGCCAACGTCCTGACTTTC. It codes for CASSQDWYKRVISSGANVLTF.

The chain recombines TRBV5-6 with TRBJ2-7; D remains unclear. Trimming took off 4 bases at V and 3 bases at J, with 11 bases between the two ends. This CDR3 region has 13 residues. The germline CDR1 and CDR2 sequences are SGHDT and YYEEEE. In nucleotides, the CDR3 is TGTGCCAGCAGCCGACCGTATAACTACGAGCAGTACTTC. Its translation is CASSRPYNYEQYF. The full variable domain, its missing parts supplied by reference TRBV5-6 and TRBJ2-7, is DAGVTQSPTHLIKTRGQQVTLRCSPKSGHDTVSWYQQALGQGPQFIFQYYEEEERQRGNFPDRFSGHQFPNYSSELNVNALLLGDSALYLCASSRPYNYEQYFGPGTRLTVT.

The chain joins TRBV18 to TRBJ1-4, with D unresolved. Per germline, CDR1 KGHSH and CDR2 LQKENI. This CDR3 is built from 15 residues. The V end lost 2 bases, the J end lost 7 bases, and 14 bases lay between the germline ends. CDR3 nucleotide sequence: TGTGCCAGCTCACCAGACGTGTCAGAACCTGAAAAACTGTTTTTT. This sequence encodes CASSPDVSEPEKLFF. The complete variable domain, with remaining parts taken from reference TRBV18 and TRBJ1-4, reads NAGVMQNPRHLVRRRGQEARLRCSPMKGHSHVYWYRQLPEEGLKFMVYLQKENIIDESGMPKERFSAEFPKEGPSILRIQQVVRGDSAAYFCASSPDVSEPEKLFFGSGTQLSVL.

The J gene is TRBJ2-2, the V gene TRBV9; no clear D. V was clipped by 4 bases and J by 0 bases, with 4 bases between them. CDR3 length equals 13 residues. CDR1 is SGDLS and CDR2 is YYNGEE in the germline V gene. The CDR3 protein is CASSPANTGELFF. The DNA for the CDR3 is TGTGCCAGCAGCCCCGCGAACACCGGGGAGCTGTTTTTT.

The chain joins TRBV7-9 to TRBJ1-5; D remains ambiguous. V lost 1 base, J lost 7 bases, and 14 bases lay in between. Looked up from germline, CDR1 is SEHNR and CDR2 is FQNEAQ (reference sequence). The CDR3 loop spans 15 amino acids. The CDR3 sequence is CASSLGAGIEQPQHF. DNA of the CDR3: TGTGCCAGCAGCTTAGGTGCGGGGATCGAGCAGCCCCAGCATTTT.

The gene calls are TRBV11-2 and TRBJ2-3, with TRBD2 matching over 7 bases. The junction had 7 bases not matched to a gene; V was cut back by 0 bases and J by 1 base. This CDR3 region has 17 residues. Per the germline V gene, CDR1 is SGHAT and CDR2 is FQNNGV. The CDR3 protein is CASSLDRGRAGTDTQYF. The CDR3 DNA follows: TGTGCCAGCAGCTTAGATCGGGGGAGGGCCGGCACAGATACGCAGTATTTT.

This chain uses TRBV29-1 with TRBJ2-3, with D possibly matching TRBD2 (7 bases). The CDR3 runs 14 residues. Germline V lookup: CDR1 SQVTM, CDR2 ANQGSEA. The V end lost 4 bases, the J end lost 3 bases, and 14 bases lay between the germline ends. The CDR3 DNA reads TGCAGCGTTGGCGGCAGGGGAGGGACAGATACGCAGTATTTT. Translated: CSVGGRGGTDTQYF.

The rearrangement links TRBV7-2 to TRBJ2-3; D uncertain. Germline CDR1 and CDR2: SGHTA and FQGNSA. The CDR3 spans 14 residues. Deletions cut 5 bases from V and 4 bases from J, with 13 bases between. CDR3 sequence (DNA): TGTGCCAGCAGCGTTACGCCGGATGCAGATACGCAGTATTTT. Protein sequence: CASSVTPDADTQYF.

This chain uses TRBV3-1 (or the pseudogene TRBV3-2) with TRBJ2-1; no clear D gene. Germline V CDR1 and CDR2: LGHDT, YNNKEL (reference sequence). Trimming cost V 0 bases and J 0 bases, with 9 bases left between them. This CDR3 spans 16 amino acids. The CDR3 loop reads CASSQDFASSYNEQFF. Written as DNA, the CDR3 is TGTGCCAGCAGCCAAGATTTCGCGAGCTCCTACAATGAGCAGTTCTTC.

V usage is TRBV19 and J usage is TRBJ1-5, with TRBD1 matching over 7 bases. The CDR3 runs to 14 residues. The junction had 7 bases not matched to a gene; V was cut back by 5 bases and J by 6 bases. CDR1 LNHDA and CDR2 SQIVND come from the germline V gene (reference sequence). The CDR3 sequence is CASSDQGDGQPQHF. CDR3 DNA sequence: TGTGCCAGTAGTGATCAGGGGGATGGTCAGCCCCAGCATTTT.

This clone was recorded a few times. The V gene is TRBV6-6, the J gene TRBJ1-2, with D possibly being TRBD1 (5 bases). Germline V gene sequence: CDR1 MNHNY, CDR2 SVGAGI (reference sequence). The CDR3 covers 11 residues. V dropped 6 bases and J dropped 8 bases, with 10 bases sitting between them. The CDR3 is CASRTVQGYTF. For the CDR3, the DNA is TGTGCCAGCAGGACAGTCCAGGGCTACACCTTC.

The chain uses TRBV5-5 and TRBJ1-2, with TRBD1 matching over 11 bases. Germline CDR1 reads SGHKS; CDR2 reads YYEKEE (reference sequence). The length of the CDR3 is 15 residues. Trimming at V came to 4 bases and at J to 2 bases, leaving 4 bases not matched to a gene. The CDR3 reads CASSRGTGGNYGYTF. Here the CDR3 DNA reads TGTGCCAGCAGCCGGGGGACAGGGGGAAACTATGGCTACACCTTC.

V usage is TRBV5-6 and J usage is TRBJ2-1; possibly TRBD2 for D (6 bases). The germline gives CDR1 SGHDT, CDR2 YYEEEE. The CDR3 loop spans 12 amino acids. Trimming pared 2 bases from V and 13 bases from J, leaving 13 bases between. CDR3 DNA sequence: TGTGCCAGCAGCTTACCGGAGGGCCCACAGTTCTTC. Translation gives CASSLPEGPQFF.

The V gene is TRBV9, the J gene TRBJ2-1, with D perhaps matching TRBD2 (6 bases). With 6 bases removed from V and 2 bases from J, the gap between germline ends came to 15 bases. CDR1 and CDR2 (germline): SGDLS, YYNGEE. The CDR3 runs 15 residues. The CDR3 sequence: CASTRAGYTYNEQFF. CDR3 bases: TGTGCCAGCACCCGAGCGGGCTATACCTACAATGAGCAGTTCTTC.

The genes are TRBV7-2 and TRBJ2-3; 8 nucleotides align to TRBD2. Germline CDR1 and CDR2: SGHTA and FQGNSA. There are 15 residues in the CDR3. Germline trimming cut 1 base from V and 5 bases from J; bases unmatched to any gene: 5. For the CDR3, the DNA is TGTGCCAGCAGCTTAGGAGGGGCGGGGGGAGATACGCAGTATTTT. Its protein is CASSLGGAGGDTQYF.

V and J are TRBV7-9 and TRBJ1-2, with TRBD1 matching over 8 bases. The V gene's germline CDR1 is SEHNR and CDR2 FQNEAQ (reference sequence). The CDR3 totals 13 residues. V lost 4 bases and J lost 8; bases outside the gene matches: 6. The CDR3: CASSWATGEGYTF. As DNA, the CDR3 is TGTGCCAGCAGCTGGGCGACAGGGGAAGGCTACACCTTC.

The J gene is TRBJ1-2, the V gene TRBV7-2; TRBD1 matches at 7 bases. CDR1 SGHTA and CDR2 FQGNSA come from the germline V gene. CDR3 length: 14 residues. The trim removed 1 base at V and 8 bases at J, leaving 7 bases unmatched. CDR3 sequence (DNA): TGTGCCAGCAGCTTAGATAACAGGGGCGACGGCTACACCTTC. This codes for CASSLDNRGDGYTF.

This chain uses TRBV5-8 with TRBJ1-5; D may be TRBD1 (6 bases). V lost 4 bases to trimming and J lost 0 bases, with 11 bases between them. The CDR3 is 15 amino acids. From germline, CDR1 is SGHTS and CDR2 YDEGEE. The CDR3 DNA is TGTGCCAGCAGCCCACAGGGCTATAGCAATCAGCCCCAGCATTTT. Translated: CASSPQGYSNQPQHF.

This chain uses TRBV6-1 with TRBJ1-2; TRBD1 matches 7 bases. There are 14 residues in the CDR3. Germline V gives CDR1 MNHNS, CDR2 SASEGT. V lost 2 bases, J lost 5 bases, and 5 bases stayed unmatched. CDR3 DNA sequence: TGTGCCAGCAGTGAATCGGGACAGATTTATGGCTACACCTTC. As protein: CASSESGQIYGYTF.

This chain joins TRBV25-1 and TRBJ2-7; D unresolved. The V end lost 5 bases, the J end lost 0 bases, and 2 bases lay between the germline ends. CDR1 and CDR2 from the germline V gene are MGHDK and SYGVNS. The CDR3 sequence is 11 residues long. CDR3 amino acids: CASSTSYEQYF. CDR3 DNA: TGTGCCAGCAGTACCTCCTACGAGCAGTACTTC.

The J gene is TRBJ2-7, the V gene TRBV9; D not resolved. Trimming left V 0 bases short and J 1 base short, with 8 bases between. Germline CDR1 SGDLS, CDR2 YYNGEE. This CDR3 comprises 14 residues. CDR3 loop: CASSVELGSYEQYF. The CDR3 nucleotides read TGTGCCAGCAGCGTAGAGCTGGGATCCTACGAGCAGTACTTC.

This clone was counted between two and nine times. The chain carries TRBV25-1 and TRBJ2-7; TRBD2 aligns across 11 bases. Germline loops: CDR1 MGHDK, CDR2 SYGVNS. CDR3 length: 15 amino acids. The junction had 4 bases not matched to a gene; V was cut back by 3 bases and J by 3 bases. In DNA form, the CDR3 reads TGTGCCAGCAGTGAGTCACTAGCGGGGGACTACGAGCAGTACTTC. It specifies CASSESLAGDYEQYF.

The rearrangement uses TRBV5-1 and TRBJ1-4; 7 bases match TRBD1. The trim removed 5 bases at V and 7 bases at J, leaving 11 bases unmatched. Per germline, CDR1 SGHRS and CDR2 YFSETQ. The CDR3 has 15 residues. The CDR3 loop reads CASSDRQGGFEKLFF. The CDR3, as DNA: TGCGCCAGCAGTGACCGACAGGGCGGGTTTGAAAAACTGTTTTTT.